One sample yielded the 16 T cell receptor beta chains listed below, sequenced in a study of T cells in Graves' hyperthyroidism and ophthalmopathy. Authors of the study amplified TCR beta CDR3 regions from RNA transcripts. Researchers ran a first-round RT-PCR on the TCR CDR3 using the HTBI primer set. In TCRdb, the multiplex PCR reads were re-called with MiXCR into one record per CDR3 protein. Of hundreds of thousands of distinct CDR3 sequences detected, approximately 14% appear once; the ten largest clones hold approximately 7.5%. The material sequenced was blood. The receptors derive from a woman in her late teens or twenties with Graves' hyperthyroidism.

Many counts were recorded for this clonotype. The V call is TRBV7-9, the J call TRBJ2-3; D possibly corresponds to TRBD2 (6 bases). V lost 2 bases, J lost 2 bases, and 11 bases lay in between. The germline V gene has CDR1 SEHNR and CDR2 FQNEAQ (reference sequence). The CDR3 length is 15 residues. CDR3 DNA: TGTGCCAGCAGCTTACCGGGGGTCCCCACAGATACGCAGTATTTT. It translates to CASSLPGVPTDTQYF.

A few counts support this clonotype. The CDR3 protein is CASSVRVGSGYTF. CDR3 DNA: TGTGCCAGCAGCGTCAGGGTGGGGAGTGGCTACACCTTC. The chain uses TRBV28 and TRBJ1-2, with D maybe TRBD1 (5 bases). CDR1 and CDR2 (germline): MDHEN, SYDVKM. The CDR3 length is 13 residues. Trimming took off 6 bases at V and 7 bases at J, with 15 bases between the two ends.

The V gene is TRBV19, the J gene TRBJ2-4; 8 bases fit TRBD1. J was trimmed by 4 bases and V by 10 bases; bases with no gene match: 12. The CDR3 has 15 residues. Germline V gene sequence: CDR1 LNHDA, CDR2 SQIVND (reference sequence). The CDR3 loop reads CATGGGQGLKNIQYF. The CDR3 bases are TGTGCCACCGGCGGAGGACAGGGCCTTAAAAACATTCAGTACTTC.

The V and J genes are TRBV28 and TRBJ1-2, with a possible D match to TRBD1 (5 bases). V was trimmed by 3 bases and J by 4 bases, leaving 12 bases between them. This CDR3 is built from 14 residues. The germline V gene encodes CDR1 MDHEN and CDR2 SYDVKM. The CDR3 coding sequence is TGTGCCAGCAGTTTCGGGGGAATGGGCTATGGCTACACCTTC. Translated: CASSFGGMGYGYTF.

This clonotype was detected ten times or more. V gene TRBV5-1 combines with J gene TRBJ1-4, with 9 bases identical to TRBD1. The CDR3 runs 15 residues. V shed 3 bases, J shed 8 bases, and the junction held 8 bases outside the gene matches. CDR1 is SGHRS, CDR2 YFSETQ, per germline. This chain's CDR3 is CASSSGDRDGEKLFF. Written as DNA, the CDR3 is TGCGCCAGCAGCTCCGGGGACAGGGACGGCGAAAAACTGTTTTTT.

This clonotype was detected ten times or more. The J gene is TRBJ2-7, the V gene TRBV12-3 or TRBV12-4, with a tentative D call TRBD1 (5 bases). V shed 6 bases and J shed 6 bases, with 12 bases lying between them. The CDR3 totals 12 residues. The CDR3 nucleotides are TGTGCCAGCAGACGTGACAGTCGCGAGCAGTACTTC. It yields the protein CASRRDSREQYF.

This clonotype has ten or more counts. The chain carries TRBV3-1 and TRBJ1-5; D gene unclear. Germline CDR1 LGHDT, CDR2 YNNKEL (reference sequence). The CDR3 is made up of 12 amino acids. Trimming cost V 0 bases and J 6 bases, with 3 bases left between them. The CDR3: CASSQEGQPQHF. For the CDR3, the DNA is TGTGCCAGCAGCCAAGAGGGTCAGCCCCAGCATTTT.

This clonotype appeared many times. The chain carries TRBV30 and TRBJ2-3; D assignment may be TRBD1 or TRBD2 (5 bases each). CDR3 length: 14 residues. V lost 5 bases and J 4 bases, leaving 16 bases between the germline ends. Germline CDR1 and CDR2: GTSNPN and SVGIG (reference sequence). The CDR3 protein is CAWGGPSLADTQYF. CDR3 nucleotide sequence: TGTGCCTGGGGGGGACCTTCTTTGGCAGATACGCAGTATTTT. The full variable domain, with the rest looked up from reference TRBV30 and TRBJ2-3, is SQTIHQWPATLVQPVGSPLSLECTVEGTSNPNLYWYRQAAGRGLQLLFYSVGIGQISSEVPQNLSASRPQDRQFILSSKKLLLSDSGFYLCAWGGPSLADTQYFGPGTRLTVL.

A few counts support this clonotype. V is TRBV6-1 and J is TRBJ2-3, with D tentatively TRBD2 (6 bases). The length of the CDR3 is 17 residues. The germline gives CDR1 MNHNS, CDR2 SASEGT. V was pared by 8 bases and J by 0 bases, with 21 bases between. The CDR3 loop is CASGFAGRPSSTDTQYF. CDR3 nucleotide sequence: TGTGCCAGCGGCTTCGCGGGACGACCTTCGAGCACAGATACGCAGTATTTT.

On this clonotype itself: At one boundary the junction diverges from the germline segment, which might be a read error. The CDR3 loop reads CASSVAAGENSPVHF. The DNA of the CDR3 is TGTGCCAGCAGCGTAGCGGCAGGGGAGAATTCACCCGTCCACTTT. The chain links TRBV9 to TRBJ1-6; maybe TRBD1 (6 bases). The CDR3 is 15 residues long. Germline V CDR1 and CDR2: SGDLS, YYNGEE.

This clonotype was seen ten or more times. The CDR3 bases are TGTGCCAGCAGTTTTGGTGGTAGCGGTAACCTCTACACCCCCCTCTACAATGAGCAGTTCTTC. This codes for CASSFGGSGNLYTPLYNEQFF. The chain employs TRBV12-3 or TRBV12-4 and TRBJ2-1; possible D gene TRBD2, 6 bases. The V end was cut by 3 bases, the J end by 3 bases, with 30 bases between. CDR3 length equals 21 residues.

This clonotype was seen ten or more times. J is TRBJ2-7 and V is TRBV12-3 or TRBV12-4; TRBD1 agrees at 10 bases. This CDR3 comprises 15 residues. The V segment lost 6 bases and the J segment 4 bases; nucleotides outside the gene matches: 9. CDR3 nucleotides: TGTGCCAGCAGCACGTCCGGGACAGGGGCGTACGAGCAGTACTTC. Protein product: CASSTSGTGAYEQYF.

This clonotype has just a few counts. The rearrangement joins TRBV4-1 to TRBJ1-2; unclear D gene. The CDR3 loop spans 16 amino acids. Trimming removed 1 base from V and 4 bases from J, with 16 bases in between. Germline assignment: CDR1 MGHRA and CDR2 YSYEKL. CDR3 nucleotide sequence: TGCGCCAGCAGCCAAGTACCCGGAAAACTTACCTATGGCTACACCTTC. It specifies CASSQVPGKLTYGYTF.

This clonotype came up a few times. The chain couples TRBV6-5 to TRBJ2-1, with D perhaps being TRBD1 or TRBD2 (6 bases each). With 0 bases removed from V and 6 bases from J, the gap between germline ends came to 15 bases. Looked up from germline, CDR1 is MNHEY and CDR2 is SVGAGI. The CDR3 runs to 16 residues. CDR3 in amino acids: CASSYSGGATGNEQFF. In DNA form, the CDR3 reads TGTGCCAGCAGTTACTCGGGAGGAGCGACAGGCAATGAGCAGTTCTTC.

This chain connects TRBV27 to TRBJ1-2; maybe TRBD1 (5 bases). The CDR3 is 14 residues long. CDR1 MNHEY and CDR2 SMNVEV come from the germline V gene (reference sequence). V dropped 6 bases and J dropped 4 bases, with 15 bases sitting between them. In nucleotides, the CDR3 is TGTGCCAGCAGACCTCCGGGGGAAGGCTATGGCTACACCTTC. It codes for CASRPPGEGYGYTF.

This clonotype has a count of ten or more. The rearrangement links TRBV6-1 to TRBJ2-7, with D possibly being TRBD1 or TRBD2 (5 bases each). Trimming shortened V by 2 bases and J by 2 bases, and 22 bases separated the two germline ends. The CDR3 consists of 18 residues. In germline, CDR1 is MNHNS, CDR2 SASEGT. This chain's CDR3 is CASSERGRPLDFTYEQYF. CDR3 in DNA: TGTGCCAGCAGTGAAAGGGGACGACCACTAGACTTTACCTACGAGCAGTACTTC.